Detailed here is one TCR beta chain. Its target is unknown. The sample originates from a study of cytomegalovirus exposure and HLA in healthy donors. Whole-study results and caveats: Later work associated 17,000 or so TCR beta sequences with HLA alleles at 0.05 false discovery rate.

The CDR3 contains 13 residues. V lost 5 bases and J lost 8, with 15 bases in between. Looked up from germline, CDR1 is SEHNR and CDR2 is FQNEAQ (reference sequence). PCR used 60 Vbeta primers and 13 Jbeta primers. TCRdb's copy holds only in-frame clones and misses some; the assay was immunoSEQ multiplex PCR. The top ten hold approximately 0.73% of the sample, which has about 180,000 clones, 79% seen once. Specimen: PBMCs. This chain connects TRBV7-9 to TRBJ1-1; no clear D. The clonotype was recovered from a woman between 35 and 50 years old in good health and CMV-seronegative. The CDR3 loop reads CASSTRTGCEAFF. The CDR3, as DNA: TGTGCCAGCAGCACCCGCACCGGGTGCGAAGCTTTCTTT. Complete variable domain (other parts from reference TRBV7-9 and TRBJ1-1): DTGVSQNPRHKITKRGQNVTFRCDPISEHNRLYWYRQTLGQGPEFLTYFQNEAQLEKSRLLSDRFSAERPKGSFSTLEIQRTEQGDSAMYLCASSTRTGCEAFFGQGTRLTVV.